The 27 T cell receptor beta chains below come from one sample, sequenced in a study of blood T cell repertoires in COVID-19. Method: immunoSEQ multiplex PCR; TCRdb's copy keeps in-frame clones and lacks some. The repertoire holds more than 85,000 clones, just over 85% seen once, with under 3.5% in the top ten. Sequencing used PBMCs or T cells enriched from blood (not recorded which). The receptor set was obtained from a woman in her forties or fifties who had recovered from COVID-19.

This clone turned up a few times. The rearrangement uses TRBV28 and TRBJ2-5; 7 bases match TRBD1. V lost 5 bases to trimming and J lost 4 bases; unmatched junction nucleotides: 10. The CDR3 consists of 15 residues. Germline V lookup: CDR1 MDHEN, CDR2 SYDVKM. Here the CDR3 reads CASSKVWDRSETQYF. DNA for the CDR3: TGTGCCAGCAGTAAAGTTTGGGACAGATCAGAGACCCAGTACTTC.

This chain uses TRBV30 with TRBJ1-1; a weak D match, TRBD1 (5 bases). V lost 3 bases to trimming and J lost 8 bases, with 7 bases between them. Germline CDR1 reads GTSNPN; CDR2 reads SVGIG (reference sequence). CDR3 size: 10 residues. The CDR3 coding sequence is TGTGCCTGGAGACGGACAGAAGCTTTCTTT. Protein sequence: CAWRRTEAFF. Full variable domain (remainder filled in from reference TRBV30 and TRBJ1-1): SQTIHQWPATLVQPVGSPLSLECTVEGTSNPNLYWYRQAAGRGLQLLFYSVGIGQISSEVPQNLSASRPQDRQFILSSKKLLLSDSGFYLCAWRRTEAFFGQGTRLTVV.

The V call is TRBV5-1, the J call TRBJ1-3, with D possibly matching TRBD1 (5 bases). The CDR3 has 14 residues. Per germline, CDR1 SGHRS and CDR2 YFSETQ. V was clipped by 7 bases and J by 2 bases, with 13 bases between them. CDR3 coding DNA: TGCGCCAGCCAGGGTGATAGAACTGGAAACACCATATATTTT. Translating it yields CASQGDRTGNTIYF.

This rearrangement joins TRBV5-1 to TRBJ2-2; TRBD1 is a possible D gene (5 bases). V lost 0 bases to trimming and J lost 3 bases, with 9 bases between them. The CDR3 has 15 amino acids. The germline V gene encodes CDR1 SGHRS and CDR2 YFSETQ. Written as DNA, the CDR3 is TGCGCCAGCAGCTTGGTTACAGGCGACACCGGGGAGCTGTTTTTT. Amino acids: CASSLVTGDTGELFF.

In nucleotides, the CDR3 is TGTGCCAGCATTACAGGGCTCGGCGAAAAACTGTTTTTT. The encoded protein is CASITGLGEKLFF. This chain connects TRBV28 to TRBJ1-4; maybe TRBD1 (6 bases). V dropped 7 bases and J dropped 8 bases, with 14 bases sitting between them. From germline, CDR1 is MDHEN and CDR2 SYDVKM. The CDR3 is made up of 13 amino acids.

The V and J genes are TRBV2 and TRBJ1-4; D is possibly TRBD1 (5 bases). V was trimmed by 3 bases and J by 4 bases, leaving 9 bases between them. This CDR3 contains 14 residues. Germline V gene data show CDR1 as SNHLY and CDR2 as FYNNEI. The CDR3 nucleotides read TGTGCCAGCAGTGAGACAGATTATAATGAAAAACTGTTTTTT. Translated: CASSETDYNEKLFF.

This chain connects TRBV14 to TRBJ2-7; D uncertain. The ends were cut back, 4 bases at V and 6 bases at J, with 13 bases in the middle. CDR1 SGHDN and CDR2 FVKESK come from the germline V gene. The CDR3 is 13 residues long. CDR3 amino acids: CASSPYFPGEQYF. The CDR3 DNA is TGTGCCAGCAGCCCCTACTTTCCTGGCGAGCAGTACTTC.

V gene TRBV5-8 combines with J gene TRBJ1-2; TRBD1 matches at 7 bases. This CDR3 is built from 13 residues. V lost 2 bases and J lost 3; bases outside the gene matches: 1. In germline, CDR1 is SGHTS, CDR2 YDEGEE. The chain's CDR3 is CASSFDRDYGYTF. The CDR3 coding sequence is TGTGCCAGCAGCTTTGACAGGGACTATGGCTACACCTTC.

The CDR3: CAWSLMETNEKLFF. CDR3 nucleotides: TGTGCCTGGAGTCTAATGGAGACTAATGAAAAACTGTTTTTT. The chain has TRBV30 and TRBJ1-4; D is uncertain. Germline V gene sequence: CDR1 GTSNPN, CDR2 SVGIG (reference sequence). This CDR3 comprises 14 residues. The V and J ends lost 2 bases and 2 bases respectively, with 9 bases between them.

The chain couples TRBV5-1 to TRBJ1-3, with D perhaps matching TRBD1 (5 bases). The germline V and J ends were trimmed by 0 bases and 0 bases, with 7 bases remaining between them. The CDR3 spans 15 residues. Germline CDR1 SGHRS, CDR2 YFSETQ. The CDR3 reads CASSLEGASGNTIYF. DNA for the CDR3: TGCGCCAGCAGCTTGGAAGGGGCCTCTGGAAACACCATATATTTT.

This clone was detected many times. The genes are TRBV27 and TRBJ2-5; TRBD1 matches at 9 bases. The CDR3 runs 15 residues. In germline, CDR1 is MNHEY, CDR2 SMNVEV (reference sequence). J lost 4 bases, V lost 8 bases, and 11 bases had no gene match. Written as DNA, the CDR3 is TGTGCCAGCCGGGACAGGGCCCTCGGCGGAGAGACCCAGTACTTC. This codes for CASRDRALGGETQYF.

CDR3 region: CASSQEKNSVLHEQFF. As DNA, the CDR3 is TGTGCCAGCAGCCAAGAGAAAAACTCGGTGTTACATGAGCAGTTCTTC. This chain connects TRBV3-1 (or the pseudogene TRBV3-2) to TRBJ2-1; D is unresolved. CDR3 length: 16 residues. V was pared by 0 bases and J by 8 bases, with 17 bases between. Germline assignment: CDR1 LGHDT and CDR2 YNNKEL (reference sequence).

Only one count was recorded for this clone. The V gene is TRBV7-8, the J gene TRBJ2-7, with 10 nucleotides matching TRBD1. Germline-derived CDR1 and CDR2 are SGHVS and FQNEAQ. The CDR3 sequence is 15 residues long. Trimming at V came to 2 bases and at J to 6 bases, leaving 7 bases not matched to a gene. The CDR3 here is CASSLPRTGGGEQYF. DNA of the CDR3: TGTGCCAGCAGCTTACCTAGGACAGGGGGAGGCGAGCAGTACTTC.

The chain employs TRBV7-8 and TRBJ2-7; 14 bases agree with TRBD2. The CDR3 contains 16 residues. CDR1 is SGHVS and CDR2 is FQNEAQ in the germline V gene. Losses at the gene ends were 7 bases for V and 2 bases for J; bases not matched to a gene: 7. The CDR3: CASKGLAGVGTYEQYF. DNA of the CDR3: TGTGCCAGCAAGGGACTAGCGGGGGTCGGAACCTACGAGCAGTACTTC.

Regarding this clone: Mismatch with germline at one junction end may stem from a read error. V and J are TRBV2 and TRBJ1-4; D is perhaps TRBD1 (6 bases). Germline values: CDR1 SNHLY, CDR2 FYNNEI. This CDR3 is built from 15 residues. This CDR3 reads CASRLSGGPKEKLFF. CDR3 nucleotides: TGTGCCAGCAGGTTAAGCGGGGGGCCTAAAGAAAAACTGTTTTTT. The whole variable domain, remainder taken from reference TRBV2 and TRBJ1-4, is EPEVTQTPSHQVTQMGQEVILRCVPISNHLYFYWYRQILGQKVEFLVSFYNNEISEKSEIFDDQFSVERPDGSNFTLKIRSTKLEDSAMYFCASRLSGGPKEKLFFGSGTQLSVL.

The chain carries TRBV19 and TRBJ2-1; 14 nucleotides match TRBD2. Germline lookup yields CDR1 LNHDA and CDR2 SQIVND (reference sequence). There are 16 residues in the CDR3. V dropped 4 bases and J dropped 5; count of bases not matched to a gene: 4. The chain's CDR3 is CASSTGLAGAHNEQFF. The CDR3 DNA reads as TGTGCCAGTAGTACGGGACTAGCGGGGGCCCACAATGAGCAGTTCTTC. The variable domain in full, with the rest retrieved from reference TRBV19 and TRBJ2-1, is DGGITQSPKYLFRKEGQNVTLSCEQNLNHDAMYWYRQDPGQGLRLIYYSQIVNDFQKGDIAEGYSVSREKKESFPLTVTSAQKNPTAFYLCASSTGLAGAHNEQFFGPGTRLTVL.

The gene calls are TRBV5-1 and TRBJ2-1, with a possible D match to TRBD1 (6 bases). CDR3 length: 15 amino acids. V lost 0 bases to trimming and J lost 4 bases, with 11 bases between them. CDR1 and CDR2 from the germline V gene are SGHRS and YFSETQ. For the CDR3, the DNA is TGCGCCAGCAGCTTGGCCGGGACACAATACAATGAGCAGTTCTTC. Translating it yields CASSLAGTQYNEQFF.

The chain carries TRBV27 and TRBJ1-5, with D perhaps matching TRBD1 (6 bases). This CDR3 has 14 residues. V gave up 6 bases and J gave up 3 bases, with 12 bases separating them. From germline, CDR1 is MNHEY and CDR2 SMNVEV (reference sequence). CDR3 amino acids: CASSVTGYNQPQHF. The DNA for the CDR3 is TGTGCCAGCAGCGTAACAGGGTACAATCAGCCCCAGCATTTT.

The chain couples TRBV10-1 to TRBJ2-7; D is perhaps TRBD1 (5 bases). CDR3 length: 13 residues. CDR1 WNHNN and CDR2 SYGVQD come from the germline V gene (reference sequence). V lost 5 bases and J 6 bases, leaving 14 bases between the germline ends. CDR3 bases: TGCGCCAGCAGTTCAGGGTACCGGTTCGAGCAGTACTTC. The encoded protein is CASSSGYRFEQYF.

This rearrangement joins TRBV4-1 to TRBJ2-2; 7 positions match TRBD2. Germline loops: CDR1 MGHRA, CDR2 YSYEKL. The CDR3 has 14 amino acids. V shed 0 bases, J shed 6 bases, and the junction held 1 base outside the gene matches. The CDR3 DNA sequence: TGCGCCAGCAGCCAAGAGGGGGGGGCCGGGGAGCTGTTTTTT. Protein: CASSQEGGAGELFF.

The genes are TRBV7-6 and TRBJ1-1; 8 positions agree with TRBD1. CDR1 and CDR2 from the germline V gene are SGHVS and FNYEAQ. With V trimmed by 5 bases and J by 0 bases, 5 bases remained unmatched. The CDR3 has 15 amino acids. Here the CDR3 reads CASSIGTGLNTEAFF. DNA of the CDR3: TGTGCCAGCAGCATCGGGACAGGTCTGAACACTGAAGCTTTCTTT.

The chain has TRBV28 and TRBJ2-3; TRBD2 might be the D (5 bases). CDR1 MDHEN and CDR2 SYDVKM come from the germline V gene. V lost 5 bases, J lost 8 bases, and 20 bases lay in between. CDR3 size: 15 residues. The CDR3, as DNA: TGTGCCAGCAGTGCCCCCGGAGGCGGGCATGGTACGCAGTATTTT. This sequence encodes CASSAPGGGHGTQYF.

The V and J genes are TRBV3-1 (or the pseudogene TRBV3-2) and TRBJ2-2, with D maybe TRBD1 (6 bases). The length of the CDR3 is 16 residues. The V gene lost 3 bases and the J gene lost 3 bases, with 14 bases spanning the gap. CDR1 LGHDT and CDR2 YNNKEL come from the germline V gene (reference sequence). CDR3 loop: CASSQGARFDTGELFF. The DNA of the CDR3 is TGTGCCAGCAGCCAGGGGGCCCGGTTCGACACCGGGGAGCTGTTTTTT.

This clone was seen just once. The V and J genes are TRBV11-2 and TRBJ1-1; no clear D. Germline-derived CDR1 and CDR2 are SGHAT and FQNNGV. The germline V and J ends were trimmed by 8 bases and 1 base, with 20 bases remaining between them. CDR3 length: 16 residues. The CDR3: CASSQTSVRGNTEAFF. CDR3 sequence (DNA): TGTGCCAGCTCCCAGACTTCCGTTAGAGGGAACACTGAAGCTTTCTTT.

In this sample, this clone turned up a few times. This rearrangement joins TRBV5-1 to TRBJ2-2; D possibly corresponds to TRBD2 (5 bases). This CDR3 spans 15 amino acids. CDR1 SGHRS and CDR2 YFSETQ come from the germline V gene. Trimming removed 7 bases from V and 4 bases from J, with 17 bases in between. The CDR3 nucleotides are TGCGCCAGCGGTGTGCGAGGCGAGGGCACCGGGGAGCTGTTTTTT. Protein product: CASGVRGEGTGELFF.

The chain is built from TRBV19 and TRBJ1-5; maybe TRBD1 (5 bases). The V and J ends lost 7 bases and 4 bases respectively, with 17 bases between them. The CDR3 sequence is 15 residues long. Germline-derived CDR1 and CDR2 are LNHDA and SQIVND (reference sequence). For the CDR3, the DNA is TGTGCCAGTAATAGGGCGGCAGGGATAAATCAGCCCCAGCATTTT. Protein product: CASNRAAGINQPQHF.

The count of this clone is one. The V gene is TRBV4-1, the J gene TRBJ2-5, with D possibly being TRBD2 (5 bases). CDR1 MGHRA and CDR2 YSYEKL come from the germline V gene. V gave up 1 base and J gave up 4 bases, with 10 bases separating them. The CDR3 extends over 14 amino acids. The CDR3 spells CASSQAGLGETQYF. In nucleotides, the CDR3 is TGCGCCAGCAGCCAAGCGGGATTAGGAGAGACCCAGTACTTC.